These 27 T cell receptor beta chains were sequenced from one sample in a study of T-cell reconstitution after alpha-beta-depleted transplantation in children. Findings and caveats of the study: Hyperexpanded clones declined; after one year, newly produced T cells mostly supplied diversity.

Preparation of the TCRbeta library used unique molecular identifiers. TCRdb re-derived calls from the PCR reads in MiXCR, one entry per CDR3 protein. The sample records about 290,000 distinct CDR3 sequences, just over 7.5% being singletons. These receptors lack a known antigen. The specimen was peripheral blood, collected 360 days after TCRalphabeta/CD19-depleted stem cell transplant. These receptors originate from a female patient aged 2-10 years who had a stem cell transplant for Fanconi anemia, so the T cells may come from the graft donor.

This clonotype was seen a few times. This chain links TRBV18 with TRBJ1-1, with 8 bases fitting TRBD1. Germline-derived CDR1 and CDR2 are KGHSH and LQKENI. CDR3 size: 16 residues. With V trimmed by 3 bases and J by 1 base, 7 bases remained unmatched. The CDR3 here is CASSPQSGTGNTEAFF. Here the CDR3 DNA reads TGTGCCAGCTCACCGCAATCCGGGACAGGGAACACTGAAGCTTTCTTT.

V is TRBV25-1 and J is TRBJ2-7; D is ambiguous. The CDR3 is 14 residues long. Germline V gene sequence: CDR1 MGHDK, CDR2 SYGVNS. V lost 8 bases and J 2 bases, leaving 16 bases between the germline ends. The CDR3 coding sequence is TGTGCCAGCTCGCGGCTGGGGTCCACCTACGAGCAGTACTTC. Translating gives CASSRLGSTYEQYF.

This clonotype was seen only a few times. The chain is built from TRBV6-1 and TRBJ2-4, with 8 bases that match TRBD2. The CDR3 has 20 residues. CDR1 is MNHNS and CDR2 is SASEGT in the germline V gene. J lost 0 bases, V lost 1 base, and 14 bases had no gene match. The CDR3 coding sequence is TGTGCCAGCAGTGAAGAAGGAGCGGGGGCCTGGCTTGGAGCCAAAAACATTCAGTACTTC. Amino acid sequence: CASSEEGAGAWLGAKNIQYF.

This rearrangement joins TRBV20-1 to TRBJ2-5; TRBD1 might be the D (6 bases). Trimming removed 6 bases from V and 5 bases from J, with 16 bases in between. This CDR3 comprises 13 residues. The germline CDR1 and CDR2 sequences are DFQATT and SNEGSKA (reference sequence). CDR3 region: CSARPTGSETQYF. For the CDR3, the DNA is TGCAGTGCCCGGCCGACAGGCTCGGAGACCCAGTACTTC.

This clonotype was counted a few times. The gene calls are TRBV3-1 and TRBJ2-5, with a tentative D call TRBD2 (5 bases). The V gene lost 4 bases and the J gene lost 2 bases, with 5 bases spanning the gap. The germline gives CDR1 LGHDT, CDR2 YNNKEL (reference sequence). The CDR3 sequence is 12 residues long. CDR3 nucleotide sequence: TGTGCCAGCAGCCGGACTCAAGAGACCCAGTACTTC. This codes for CASSRTQETQYF.

The chain is built from TRBV5-1 and TRBJ2-3; 8 nucleotides agree with TRBD1. Germline V gives CDR1 SGHRS, CDR2 YFSETQ. The junction had 7 bases not matched to a gene; V was cut back by 3 bases and J by 1 base. This CDR3 is built from 16 residues. The CDR3 protein is CASSYATGGGTDTQYF. The CDR3 DNA sequence: TGCGCCAGCAGCTATGCTACAGGGGGAGGCACAGATACGCAGTATTTT.

This chain joins TRBV6-2 or TRBV6-3 and TRBJ1-5, with TRBD1 identical over 8 bases. The CDR3 has 14 amino acids. With 0 bases clipped from V and 12 bases from J, the junction kept 7 bases outside the gene matches. Germline lookup yields CDR1 MNHEY and CDR2 SVGEGT. The CDR3 nucleotides read TGTGCCAGCAGTTACTCCGGGACAGGCGCGCTCCAGCATTTT. This encodes CASSYSGTGALQHF.

Ten or more counts support this clonotype. The rearrangement uses TRBV21-1 and TRBJ2-1; the table's D call, TRBD1, has no DNA check behind it. TRBV21-1 is a pseudogene locus. This CDR3 spans 15 amino acids. The DNA of the CDR3 is TGTGCCAGCAGCAAAGGGGGACAGGGGATCAATGAGCAGTTCTTC. Protein sequence: CASSKGGQGINEQFF.

This clonotype was seen a few times. The chain links TRBV12-3 or TRBV12-4 to TRBJ1-6; TRBD1 is a possible D gene (5 bases). The CDR3 contains 15 residues. V lost 5 bases and J lost 9, with 17 bases in between. The chain's CDR3 is CASSLGSGGISPLHF. CDR3 DNA sequence: TGTGCCAGCAGTCTGGGTTCCGGGGGAATTTCACCCCTCCACTTT.

This clonotype has a handful of counts. CDR3 amino acids: CASSWGSGNTIYF. In DNA, the CDR3 is TGCGCCAGCAGTTGGGGTTCTGGAAACACCATATATTTT. This rearrangement joins TRBV5-1 to TRBJ1-3; D gene ambiguous. Trimming pared 5 bases from V and 1 base from J, leaving 7 bases between. CDR1 is SGHRS and CDR2 is YFSETQ in the germline V gene. This CDR3 spans 13 amino acids.

Many counts were recorded for this clonotype. The chain is built from TRBV5-1 and TRBJ2-3, with a weak D call TRBD1 (5 bases). Between the trimmed V and J ends, which lost 1 base and 3 bases, there was a span of 9 bases. From germline, CDR1 is SGHRS and CDR2 YFSETQ. CDR3 length: 14 residues. Here the CDR3 reads CASSLLGLTDTQYF. In DNA form, the CDR3 reads TGCGCCAGCAGCTTGCTGGGGCTGACAGATACGCAGTATTTT.

This clonotype was recorded at least ten times. This sequence joins TRBV6-1 and TRBJ2-7; TRBD1 matches 7 bases. The germline V gene encodes CDR1 MNHNS and CDR2 SASEGT. The CDR3 runs to 13 residues. Unmatched junction bases numbered 2, after V lost 4 bases and J lost 2 bases. As DNA, the CDR3 is TGTGCCAGCAGTGCGGACAGGACCTACGAGCAGTACTTC. Protein: CASSADRTYEQYF.

This clonotype was seen at least ten times. The V call is TRBV6-2 or TRBV6-3, the J call TRBJ2-1; no clear D gene. There are 12 residues in the CDR3. Germline V gene sequence: CDR1 MNHEY, CDR2 SVGEGT. The V end lost 4 bases, the J end lost 8 bases, and 9 bases lay between the germline ends. The CDR3 sequence is CASSFLVDEQFF. CDR3 sequence (DNA): TGTGCCAGCAGTTTCTTAGTAGATGAGCAGTTCTTC.

The sample holds many counts of this clonotype. The chain recombines TRBV4-2 with TRBJ2-7, with D maybe TRBD2 (7 bases). The germline CDR1 and CDR2 sequences are LGHNA and YNFKEQ. The V and J ends lost 0 bases and 4 bases respectively, with 16 bases between them. The CDR3 covers 16 residues. CDR3 coding DNA: TGTGCCAGCAGCCAAGATAGGGGGACTACTATTTACGAGCAGTACTTC. It encodes CASSQDRGTTIYEQYF.

This clonotype was detected many times. This chain joins TRBV6-5 and TRBJ2-3; 7 bases are shared with TRBD1. CDR1 is MNHEY, CDR2 SVGAGI, per germline. Trimming cost V 2 bases and J 8 bases; bases outside gene matches: 4. The CDR3 extends over 13 amino acids. CDR3 amino acids: CASSYLNRGTQYF. The CDR3 DNA reads as TGTGCCAGCAGTTACCTAAACAGGGGTACGCAGTATTTT.

This clonotype came up many times. This sequence joins TRBV4-2 and TRBJ2-7; tentative D call: TRBD2 (6 bases). Deletions cut 4 bases from V and 3 bases from J, with 16 bases between. The germline CDR1 and CDR2 sequences are LGHNA and YNFKEQ. This CDR3 has 15 residues. CDR3 coding DNA: TGTGCCAGCAGCCGAGACCGCGGGACCAGCTACGAGCAGTACTTC. Translation: CASSRDRGTSYEQYF.

CDR3 region: CASSSPQAYNEQFF. CDR3 bases: TGTGCCAGCAGCTCCCCACAGGCTTACAATGAGCAGTTCTTC. The V gene is TRBV5-8, the J gene TRBJ2-1; D possibly corresponds to TRBD1 (5 bases). The CDR3 is 14 residues long. CDR1 SGHTS and CDR2 YDEGEE come from the germline V gene. Between the trimmed V and J ends, which lost 3 bases and 4 bases, there was a span of 11 bases.

The J gene is TRBJ1-6, the V gene TRBV5-1; 7 bases are shared with TRBD1. Germline V lookup: CDR1 SGHRS, CDR2 YFSETQ. After removal of 4 bases from V and 8 bases from J, the junction contained 12 bases not matched to a gene. The length of the CDR3 is 16 residues. CDR3 residues: CASSPGQVPYDSPLHF. CDR3 bases: TGCGCCAGCAGCCCCGGACAGGTCCCTTATGATTCACCCCTCCACTTT.

This clonotype has a handful of counts. The V call is TRBV4-1, the J call TRBJ1-6, with unresolved D. Germline V CDR1 and CDR2: MGHRA, YSYEKL. Trimming removed 0 bases at V and 4 bases at J, with 10 bases between. There are 16 residues in the CDR3. This chain's CDR3 is CASSQEHQFYNSPLHF. The CDR3 coding sequence is TGCGCCAGCAGCCAAGAGCACCAATTTTATAATTCACCCCTCCACTTT.

The genes are TRBV20-1 and TRBJ2-7; 10 nucleotides agree with TRBD2. CDR1 DFQATT and CDR2 SNEGSKA come from the germline V gene (reference sequence). With 5 bases clipped from V and 4 bases from J, the junction kept 8 bases outside the gene matches. The CDR3 spans 14 residues. The CDR3 here is CSAHSGGGIYEQYF. The DNA of the CDR3 is TGCAGTGCTCACAGCGGGGGGGGAATTTACGAGCAGTACTTC.

This clonotype was recorded many times. This rearrangement joins TRBV5-1 to TRBJ2-7, with 8 bases aligning to TRBD1. Losses at the gene ends were 0 bases for V and 4 bases for J; bases not matched to a gene: 9. The CDR3 covers 16 residues. Germline assignment: CDR1 SGHRS and CDR2 YFSETQ. CDR3: CASSLGQGTPRYEQYF. CDR3 bases: TGCGCCAGCAGCTTGGGACAGGGGACGCCAAGGTACGAGCAGTACTTC.

V usage is TRBV11-2 and J usage is TRBJ2-2, with D hard to call. CDR1 is SGHAT and CDR2 is FQNNGV in the germline V gene. Trimming removed 5 bases at V and 4 bases at J, with 8 bases between. The CDR3 has 13 residues. The CDR3 DNA follows: TGTGCCAGCAGCAGGGTCCTCACCGGGGAGCTGTTTTTT. This sequence encodes CASSRVLTGELFF.

This clonotype was recorded at least ten times. This chain connects TRBV7-9 to TRBJ1-2; tentative D call: TRBD1 (5 bases). Trimming removed 5 bases at V and 4 bases at J, with 17 bases between. CDR3 size: 15 residues. Germline V gene sequence: CDR1 SEHNR, CDR2 FQNEAQ (reference sequence). Here the CDR3 DNA reads TGTGCCAGCAGCCTGGGGACGGGGAGCTCCTATGGCTACACCTTC. Its translation is CASSLGTGSSYGYTF. Complete variable domain (other parts from reference TRBV7-9 and TRBJ1-2): DTGVSQNPRHKITKRGQNVTFRCDPISEHNRLYWYRQTLGQGPEFLTYFQNEAQLEKSRLLSDRFSAERPKGSFSTLEIQRTEQGDSAMYLCASSLGTGSSYGYTFGSGTRLTVV.

This clonotype was recorded many times. The gene calls are TRBV2 and TRBJ2-7, with D tentatively TRBD1 (5 bases). V lost 3 bases and J lost 0, with 9 bases in between. Germline V gene lookup returns CDR1 SNHLY and CDR2 FYNNEI. This CDR3 region has 14 residues. The CDR3 reads CASSEQGSSYEQYF. In DNA, the CDR3 is TGTGCCAGCAGTGAGCAGGGAAGCTCCTACGAGCAGTACTTC.

This clonotype was seen repeatedly, ten times or more. CDR3 DNA sequence: TGCAGTGCTCGAAGACTAGCAGGGTACAATGAGCAGTTCTTC. Its protein is CSARRLAGYNEQFF. V is TRBV20-1 and J is TRBJ2-1; 7 bases align to TRBD2. Trimming removed 5 bases from V and 4 bases from J; junction bases left unmatched: 8. The CDR3 runs 14 residues. Germline CDR1 is DFQATT and CDR2 is SNEGSKA (reference sequence).

In this sample, this clonotype turned up many times. J is TRBJ1-1 and V is TRBV7-9; no definite D call. Trimming removed 0 bases at V and 1 base at J, with 6 bases between. The germline V gene has CDR1 SEHNR and CDR2 FQNEAQ (reference sequence). The CDR3 contains 14 residues. The CDR3, as DNA: TGTGCCAGCAGCTTAGCGGTCCCGAACACTGAAGCTTTCTTT. Protein sequence: CASSLAVPNTEAFF. Full variable domain (rest looked up from reference TRBV7-9 and TRBJ1-1): DTGVSQNPRHKITKRGQNVTFRCDPISEHNRLYWYRQTLGQGPEFLTYFQNEAQLEKSRLLSDRFSAERPKGSFSTLEIQRTEQGDSAMYLCASSLAVPNTEAFFGQGTRLTVV.

The rearrangement links TRBV20-1 to TRBJ2-1; perhaps TRBD2 as D (6 bases). This CDR3 is 18 amino acids long. Trimming cost V 3 bases and J 5 bases, with 26 bases left between them. The germline gives CDR1 DFQATT, CDR2 SNEGSKA (reference sequence). The CDR3 DNA follows: TGCAGTGCTAGGGGGCTGGGGGGTACTAACGTAATGGACAATGAGCAGTTCTTC. Translation gives CSARGLGGTNVMDNEQFF.